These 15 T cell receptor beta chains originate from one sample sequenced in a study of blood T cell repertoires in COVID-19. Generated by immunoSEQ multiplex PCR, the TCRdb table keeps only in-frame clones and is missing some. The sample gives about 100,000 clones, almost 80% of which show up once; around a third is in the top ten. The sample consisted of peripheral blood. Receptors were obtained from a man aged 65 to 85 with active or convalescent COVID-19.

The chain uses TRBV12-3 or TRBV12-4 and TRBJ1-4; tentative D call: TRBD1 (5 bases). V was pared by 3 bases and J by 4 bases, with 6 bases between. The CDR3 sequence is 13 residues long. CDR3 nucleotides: TGTGCCAGCAGTTTGGGGGGTAATGAAAAACTGTTTTTT. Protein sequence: CASSLGGNEKLFF.

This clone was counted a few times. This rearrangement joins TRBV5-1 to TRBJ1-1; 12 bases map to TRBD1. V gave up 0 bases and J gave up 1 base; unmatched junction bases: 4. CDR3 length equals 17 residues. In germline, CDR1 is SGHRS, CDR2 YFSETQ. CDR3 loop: CASSLAGTGGWNTEAFF. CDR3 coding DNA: TGCGCCAGCAGCTTGGCGGGGACAGGGGGCTGGAACACTGAAGCTTTCTTT.

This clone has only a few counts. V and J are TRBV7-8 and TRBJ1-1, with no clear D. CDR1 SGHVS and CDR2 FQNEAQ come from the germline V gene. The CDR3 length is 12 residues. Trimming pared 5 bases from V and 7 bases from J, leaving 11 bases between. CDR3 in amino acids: CASSPEASEAFF. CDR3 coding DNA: TGTGCCAGCAGCCCGGAGGCGAGTGAAGCTTTCTTT. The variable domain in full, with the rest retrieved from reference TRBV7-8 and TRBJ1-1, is GAGVSQSPRYKVAKRGQDVALRCDPISGHVSLFWYQQALGQGPEFLTYFQNEAQLDKSGLPSDRFFAERPEGSVSTLKIQRTQQEDSAVYLCASSPEASEAFFGQGTRLTVV.

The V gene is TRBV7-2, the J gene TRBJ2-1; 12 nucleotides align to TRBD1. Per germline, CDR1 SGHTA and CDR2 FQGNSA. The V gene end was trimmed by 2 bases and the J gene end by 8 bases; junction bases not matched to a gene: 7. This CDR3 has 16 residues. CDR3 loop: CASSLHGTGGGDEQFF. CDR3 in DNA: TGTGCCAGCAGCTTACACGGGACAGGGGGCGGGGATGAGCAGTTCTTC. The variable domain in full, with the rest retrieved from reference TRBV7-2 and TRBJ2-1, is GAGVSQSPSNKVTEKGKDVELRCDPISGHTALYWYRQSLGQGLEFLIYFQGNSAPDKSGLPSDRFSAERTGGSVSTLTIQRTQQEDSAVYLCASSLHGTGGGDEQFFGPGTRLTVL.

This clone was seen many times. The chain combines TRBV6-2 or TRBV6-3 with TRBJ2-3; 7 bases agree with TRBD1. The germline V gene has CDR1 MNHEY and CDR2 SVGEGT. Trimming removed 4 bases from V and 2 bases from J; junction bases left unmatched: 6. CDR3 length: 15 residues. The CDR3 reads CASSSGTAYTDTQYF. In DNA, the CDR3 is TGTGCCAGCAGTTCTGGGACAGCTTACACAGATACGCAGTATTTT.

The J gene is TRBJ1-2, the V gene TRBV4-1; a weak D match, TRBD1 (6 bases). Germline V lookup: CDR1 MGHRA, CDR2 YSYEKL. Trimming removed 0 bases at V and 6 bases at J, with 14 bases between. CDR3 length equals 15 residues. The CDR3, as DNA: TGCGCCAGCAGCCAAGACGTCGGGGGGCGAGATGGCTACACCTTC. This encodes CASSQDVGGRDGYTF.

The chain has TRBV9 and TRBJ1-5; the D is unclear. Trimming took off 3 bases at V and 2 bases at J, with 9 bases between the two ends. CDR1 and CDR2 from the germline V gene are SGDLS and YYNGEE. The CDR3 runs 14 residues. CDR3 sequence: CASSGLGGNQPQHF. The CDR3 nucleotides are TGTGCCAGCAGCGGGCTAGGCGGCAATCAGCCCCAGCATTTT.

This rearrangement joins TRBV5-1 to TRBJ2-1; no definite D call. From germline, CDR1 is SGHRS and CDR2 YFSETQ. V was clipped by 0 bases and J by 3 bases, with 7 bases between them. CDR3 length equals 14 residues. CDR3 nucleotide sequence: TGCGCCAGCAGCTTGGGATCACTCTACAATGAGCAGTTCTTC. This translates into CASSLGSLYNEQFF. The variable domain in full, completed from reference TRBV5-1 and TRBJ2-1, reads KAGVTQTPRYLIKTRGQQVTLSCSPISGHRSVSWYQQTPGQGLQFLFEYFSETQRNKGNFPGRFSGRQFSNSRSEMNVSTLELGDSALYLCASSLGSLYNEQFFGPGTRLTVL.

The CDR3 sequence is CASSETGNTEAFF. As DNA, the CDR3 is TGTGCCAGCAGTGAAACAGGAAACACTGAAGCTTTCTTT. The rearrangement links TRBV12-3 or TRBV12-4 to TRBJ1-1; perhaps TRBD1 as D (5 bases). V lost 5 bases to trimming and J lost 2 bases, with 9 bases between them. The CDR3 totals 13 residues.

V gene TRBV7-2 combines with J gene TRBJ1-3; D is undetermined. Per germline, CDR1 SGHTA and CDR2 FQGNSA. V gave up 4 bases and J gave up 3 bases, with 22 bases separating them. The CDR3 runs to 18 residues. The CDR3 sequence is CASSSNPPVGVSGNTIYF. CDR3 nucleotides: TGTGCCAGCAGCTCAAACCCCCCCGTCGGAGTCAGTGGAAACACCATATATTTT.

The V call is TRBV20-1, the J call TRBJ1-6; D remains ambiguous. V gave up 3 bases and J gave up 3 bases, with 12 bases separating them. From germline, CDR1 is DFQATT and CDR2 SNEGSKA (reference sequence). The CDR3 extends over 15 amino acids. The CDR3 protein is CSASLRDFYNSPLHF. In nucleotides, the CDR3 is TGCAGTGCTAGTTTACGGGATTTCTATAATTCACCCCTCCACTTT.

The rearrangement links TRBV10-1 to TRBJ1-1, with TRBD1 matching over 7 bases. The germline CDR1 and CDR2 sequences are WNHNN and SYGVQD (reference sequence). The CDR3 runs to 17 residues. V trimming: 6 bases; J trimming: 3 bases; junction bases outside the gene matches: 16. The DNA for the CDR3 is TGCGCCAGCAGGTGGACAGGAAGAAAATGGGTGGACACTGAAGCTTTCTTT. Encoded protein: CASRWTGRKWVDTEAFF.

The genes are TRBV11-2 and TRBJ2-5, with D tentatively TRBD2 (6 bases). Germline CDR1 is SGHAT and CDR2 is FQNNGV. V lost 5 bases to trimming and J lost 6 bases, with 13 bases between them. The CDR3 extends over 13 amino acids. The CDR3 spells CASSPGGVKTQYF. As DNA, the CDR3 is TGTGCCAGCAGCCCCGGAGGGGTAAAGACCCAGTACTTC. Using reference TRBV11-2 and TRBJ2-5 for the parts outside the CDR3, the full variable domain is EAGVAQSPRYKIIEKRQSVAFWCNPISGHATLYWYQQILGQGPKLLIQFQNNGVVDDSQLPKDRFSAERLKGVDSTLKIQPAKLEDSAVYLCASSPGGVKTQYFGPGTRLLVL.

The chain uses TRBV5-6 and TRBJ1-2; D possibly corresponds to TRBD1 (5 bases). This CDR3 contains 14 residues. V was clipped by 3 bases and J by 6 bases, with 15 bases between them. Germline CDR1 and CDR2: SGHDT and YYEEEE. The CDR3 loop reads CASSWGRGAHGYTF. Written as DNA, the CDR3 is TGTGCCAGCAGCTGGGGTAGGGGTGCCCATGGCTACACCTTC.

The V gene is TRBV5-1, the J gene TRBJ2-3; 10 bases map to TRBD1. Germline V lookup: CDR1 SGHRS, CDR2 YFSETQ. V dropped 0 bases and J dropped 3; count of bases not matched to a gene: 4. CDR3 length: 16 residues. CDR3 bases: TGCGCCAGCAGCTTGGGACAGGGGGCGCGGACAGATACGCAGTATTTT. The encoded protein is CASSLGQGARTDTQYF.